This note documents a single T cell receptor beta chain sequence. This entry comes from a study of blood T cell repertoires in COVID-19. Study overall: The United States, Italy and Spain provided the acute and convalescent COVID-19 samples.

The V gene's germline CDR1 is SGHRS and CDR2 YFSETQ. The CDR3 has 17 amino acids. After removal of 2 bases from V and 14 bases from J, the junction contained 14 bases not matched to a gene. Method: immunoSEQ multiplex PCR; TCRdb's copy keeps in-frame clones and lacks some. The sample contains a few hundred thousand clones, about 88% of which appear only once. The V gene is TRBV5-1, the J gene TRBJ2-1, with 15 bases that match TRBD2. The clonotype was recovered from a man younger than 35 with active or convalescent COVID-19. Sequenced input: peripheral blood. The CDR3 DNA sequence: TGCGCCAGCAGCTTCTTTACCGGGACTAGCGGGAGGACCGAGGAGTTCTTC. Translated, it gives CASSFFTGTSGRTEEFF. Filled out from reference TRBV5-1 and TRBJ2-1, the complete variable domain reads KAGVTQTPRYLIKTRGQQVTLSCSPISGHRSVSWYQQTPGQGLQFLFEYFSETQRNKGNFPGRFSGRQFSNSRSEMNVSTLELGDSALYLCASSFFTGTSGRTEEFFGPGTRLTVL.